One TCR beta chain is described in this entry. Its antigen is not identified. In germline, CDR1 is SGHRS, CDR2 YFSETQ. Germline trimming cut 0 bases from V and 7 bases from J; bases unmatched to any gene: 9. This CDR3 region has 15 residues. The data were obtained in a study of T cell responses to AZD1222 COVID-19 vaccine. Study-level findings and limits: Only after the peak T cell response were repertoires sampled. Spike-specific TCR breadth and depth both grew after two AZD1222 doses. The donor group comprised mostly white British people and more females; the analysis possibly underestimated clonal diversity.

Clones were sequenced by immunoSEQ multiplex PCR, and TCRdb holds only the in-frame ones, with some missing. This table holds tens of thousands of clones, 80% to 85% found once. Sequenced material: peripheral blood, taken on day 0 of AZD1222 vaccination. The chain joins TRBV5-1 to TRBJ1-2, with 7 bases identical to TRBD1. This TCR was sampled from an adult in good health. The CDR3 DNA follows: TGCGCCAGCAGCTTGGGGGACAGCCCCTGGGGTGGCTACACCTTC. It encodes CASSLGDSPWGGYTF.